The 27 T cell receptor beta chains reported below all come from one sample, sequenced in a study of T cells after posttransplantation cyclophosphamide. TCRdb's copy holds only in-frame clones and misses some; the assay was immunoSEQ multiplex PCR. This sample yields some 5,400 clones, of which 90% to 95% are seen a single time; approximately 1.5% belongs to the top ten. Sequencing was carried out using CD4+ T cells sorted from bone marrow. These receptors all come from a woman aged 60-75 years in good health, CMV-negative, and a related stem cell transplant donor.

The genes are TRBV14 and TRBJ2-1; 11 bases align to TRBD2. Germline-derived CDR1 and CDR2 are SGHDN and FVKESK. V shed 4 bases, J shed 9 bases, and the junction held 8 bases outside the gene matches. The CDR3 loop spans 15 amino acids. The CDR3 protein is CASSRITSGSGEQFF. The CDR3 coding sequence is TGTGCCAGCAGCCGTATTACTAGCGGGAGTGGTGAGCAGTTCTTC.

J is TRBJ2-5 and V is TRBV7-9; possibly TRBD2 for D (6 bases). Germline loops: CDR1 SEHNR, CDR2 FQNEAQ (reference sequence). This CDR3 has 16 residues. The V end lost 3 bases, the J end lost 2 bases, and 16 bases lay between the germline ends. CDR3 in DNA: TGTGCCAGCAGCTTGGGACTGGTGATTTCTCAAGAGACCCAGTACTTC. The encoded protein is CASSLGLVISQETQYF.

The chain recombines TRBV11-2 with TRBJ1-2; D perhaps matches TRBD1 (5 bases). CDR1 and CDR2 from the germline V gene are SGHAT and FQNNGV. There are 15 residues in the CDR3. V gave up 6 bases and J gave up 5 bases, with 19 bases separating them. The DNA for the CDR3 is TGTGCCAGCAGGTCCCTAGGGGCTTTAGGGTATGGCTACACCTTC. Protein sequence: CASRSLGALGYGYTF.

The chain recombines TRBV28 with TRBJ2-2, with D possibly TRBD1 on 6 matching bases. Looked up from germline, CDR1 is MDHEN and CDR2 is SYDVKM. Trimming pared 3 bases from V and 5 bases from J, leaving 13 bases between. The CDR3 extends over 15 amino acids. The CDR3 sequence: CASSLGHAGTGELFF. In DNA, the CDR3 is TGTGCCAGCAGTTTGGGACATGCGGGTACCGGGGAGCTGTTTTTT.

The CDR3 nucleotides read TGTGCCAGCACCGCGCCGGGGCGGGAGCTCGCTGAGCAGTTCTTC. Translating it yields CASTAPGRELAEQFF. The chain employs TRBV2 and TRBJ2-1; 7 positions agree with TRBD2. Germline-derived CDR1 and CDR2 are SNHLY and FYNNEI. With 7 bases clipped from V and 9 bases from J, the junction kept 15 bases outside the gene matches. There are 15 residues in the CDR3. The variable domain in full, completed from reference TRBV2 and TRBJ2-1, reads EPEVTQTPSHQVTQMGQEVILRCVPISNHLYFYWYRQILGQKVEFLVSFYNNEISEKSEIFDDQFSVERPDGSNFTLKIRSTKLEDSAMYFCASTAPGRELAEQFFGPGTRLTVL.

Here the CDR3 DNA reads TGTGCCAGCAGGATGGGAAGGGGAAATGAAAAACTGTTTTTT. This encodes CASRMGRGNEKLFF. V gene TRBV7-9 combines with J gene TRBJ1-4, with D perhaps TRBD1 (5 bases). Germline CDR1 is SEHNR and CDR2 is FQNEAQ (reference sequence). The CDR3 has 14 residues. V was pared by 6 bases and J by 5 bases, with 13 bases between.

The V gene is TRBV28, the J gene TRBJ1-2, with D uncertain. Deletions cut 6 bases from V and 1 base from J, with 12 bases between. The CDR3 is 14 amino acids. CDR1 and CDR2 (germline): MDHEN, SYDVKM. This CDR3 is CASSGGSYNYGYTF. CDR3 coding DNA: TGTGCCAGCAGCGGAGGGTCCTATAACTATGGCTACACCTTC.

The CDR3 bases are TGTGCCTGGACAACAGGGACTGGAAACACCATATATTTT. Translating it yields CAWTTGTGNTIYF. This chain connects TRBV30 to TRBJ1-3, with a weak D call TRBD1 (6 bases). The V and J ends lost 4 bases and 2 bases respectively, with 9 bases between them. Per the germline V gene, CDR1 is GTSNPN and CDR2 is SVGIG (reference sequence). CDR3 size: 13 residues.

This clone was observed a single time. The gene calls are TRBV7-2 and TRBJ2-3, with 10 bases fitting TRBD2. Per germline, CDR1 SGHTA and CDR2 FQGNSA. The V segment lost 1 base and the J segment 5 bases; nucleotides outside the gene matches: 3. The length of the CDR3 is 15 residues. CDR3 protein: CASSLGAGGQDTQYF. As DNA, the CDR3 is TGTGCCAGCAGCTTAGGAGCGGGGGGGCAAGATACGCAGTATTTT.

The V gene is TRBV2, the J gene TRBJ2-5; 7 bases map to TRBD1. The germline gives CDR1 SNHLY, CDR2 FYNNEI. The CDR3 runs to 14 residues. The junction had 6 bases not matched to a gene; V was cut back by 8 bases and J by 0 bases. The CDR3: CASEQRGHQETQYF. The DNA of the CDR3 is TGTGCCAGCGAGCAGAGGGGGCACCAAGAGACCCAGTACTTC. Together with reference TRBV2 and TRBJ2-5, the CDR3 gives the full variable domain: EPEVTQTPSHQVTQMGQEVILRCVPISNHLYFYWYRQILGQKVEFLVSFYNNEISEKSEIFDDQFSVERPDGSNFTLKIRSTKLEDSAMYFCASEQRGHQETQYFGPGTRLLVL.

The chain joins TRBV28 to TRBJ1-1; 9 bases are a match to TRBD1. V gave up 5 bases and J gave up 4 bases; unmatched junction bases: 2. The V gene's germline CDR1 is MDHEN and CDR2 SYDVKM. The length of the CDR3 is 13 residues. The CDR3 DNA reads TGTGCCAGCAGTGGACAGGGGATCACTGAAGCTTTCTTT. Residues: CASSGQGITEAFF.

The chain has TRBV14 and TRBJ1-1; D gene ambiguous. There are 11 residues in the CDR3. Per the germline V gene, CDR1 is SGHDN and CDR2 is FVKESK. V shed 1 base and J shed 5 bases, with 2 bases lying between them. CDR3 nucleotides: TGTGCCAGCAGCCAAGCGACTGAAGCTTTCTTT. Its translation: CASSQATEAFF.

The J gene is TRBJ2-1, the V gene TRBV5-6, with TRBD2 as a possible D gene (6 bases). This CDR3 has 14 residues. Germline V gene lookup returns CDR1 SGHDT and CDR2 YYEEEE. The V and J ends lost 4 bases and 12 bases respectively, with 20 bases between them. CDR3 sequence: CASSRPGLELWQFF. The DNA of the CDR3 is TGTGCCAGCAGCCGGCCGGGACTGGAATTATGGCAGTTCTTC.

The V call is TRBV6-1, the J call TRBJ1-3, with TRBD1 identical over 7 bases. There are 16 residues in the CDR3. V dropped 1 base and J dropped 7; count of bases not matched to a gene: 10. Germline CDR1 MNHNS, CDR2 SASEGT. CDR3 bases: TGTGCCAGCAGTGAAGGGACAGGAGCAATCAGGAACACCATATATTTT. Amino acids: CASSEGTGAIRNTIYF.

This chain joins TRBV6-5 and TRBJ2-7, with 7 bases matching TRBD1. CDR3 length: 12 residues. Germline-derived CDR1 and CDR2 are MNHEY and SVGAGI. J was trimmed by 3 bases and V by 6 bases; bases with no gene match: 2. This chain's CDR3 is CASRGQNYEQYV. Here the CDR3 DNA reads TGTGCCAGCAGGGGACAGAACTACGAGCAGTACGTC.

The chain employs TRBV4-2 and TRBJ1-3, with 12 bases identical to TRBD1. Germline V gene sequence: CDR1 LGHNA, CDR2 YNFKEQ. This CDR3 spans 16 amino acids. The V and J ends lost 5 bases and 4 bases, in that order; junction bases with no gene match: 6. The CDR3 nucleotides are TGTGCCAGCAGCGTACGGGACAGGGGGCCGGGAAACACCATATATTTT. As protein: CASSVRDRGPGNTIYF.

This clone was picked up one time. The gene calls are TRBV7-3 and TRBJ2-2; 11 nucleotides match TRBD2. CDR1 is SGHTA and CDR2 is FQGTGA in the germline V gene. The CDR3 has 16 residues. Losses at the gene ends were 5 bases for V and 4 bases for J; bases not matched to a gene: 6. This CDR3 reads CASSPGTSGPTGELFF. The DNA for the CDR3 is TGTGCCAGCAGCCCTGGGACTAGCGGCCCCACCGGGGAGCTGTTTTTT.

The V call is TRBV9, the J call TRBJ1-1; TRBD1 aligns across 9 bases. CDR1 and CDR2 from the germline V gene are SGDLS and YYNGEE. Germline trimming cut 5 bases from V and 5 bases from J; bases unmatched to any gene: 7. The CDR3 is 14 amino acids. For the CDR3, the DNA is TGTGCCAGCAGTGTCCGGGACAGGGAGACTGAAGCTTTCTTT. This gives the protein CASSVRDRETEAFF.

V gene TRBV2 combines with J gene TRBJ2-3; no definite D call. This CDR3 spans 13 amino acids. V was shortened by 4 bases and J by 5 bases, with 10 bases between the two germline ends. Germline V gene data show CDR1 as SNHLY and CDR2 as FYNNEI. The CDR3 loop reads CASSGGFRDTQYF. The CDR3 DNA follows: TGTGCCAGCAGTGGAGGATTCAGAGATACGCAGTATTTT. The full variable domain, in which reference TRBV2 and TRBJ2-3 provide the parts outside the CDR3, is EPEVTQTPSHQVTQMGQEVILRCVPISNHLYFYWYRQILGQKVEFLVSFYNNEISEKSEIFDDQFSVERPDGSNFTLKIRSTKLEDSAMYFCASSGGFRDTQYFGPGTRLTVL.

The chain combines TRBV5-5 with TRBJ2-2, with 7 bases that match TRBD1. V was clipped by 0 bases and J by 6 bases; unmatched bases: 2. The germline CDR1 and CDR2 sequences are SGHKS and YYEKEE (reference sequence). The CDR3 spans 14 residues. CDR3 coding DNA: TGTGCCAGCAGCTTGGCAGGGGGTCCCGGGGAGCTGTTTTTT. This codes for CASSLAGGPGELFF.

About this clone itself: Additional DNA sequences in this sample encode the identical CDR3. The V gene is TRBV6-6, the J gene TRBJ1-6; no firm D call. V lost 2 bases, J lost 7 bases, and 9 bases lay in between. This CDR3 spans 14 amino acids. In germline, CDR1 is MNHNY, CDR2 SVGAGI (reference sequence). The CDR3 protein is CASSYGQINSPLHF. The CDR3 coding sequence is TGTGCCAGCAGTTACGGGCAGATAAATTCACCCCTCCACTTT.

CDR3 nucleotides: TGTGCCAGCAGCCCGACAGGGGGCCTCTATGGCTACACCTTC. Amino acid sequence: CASSPTGGLYGYTF. The rearrangement uses TRBV7-2 and TRBJ1-2, with 10 bases lining up with TRBD1. The CDR3 covers 14 residues. Germline assignment: CDR1 SGHTA and CDR2 FQGNSA. V lost 5 bases, J lost 4 bases, and 4 bases stayed unmatched.

CDR3 DNA sequence: TGTGCCAGCAGCTCACAGGGAGAGAATCAGCCCCAGCATTTT. This translates into CASSSQGENQPQHF. This chain joins TRBV5-4 and TRBJ1-5, with D perhaps matching TRBD1 (6 bases). The CDR3 runs to 14 residues. CDR1 and CDR2 (germline): SGHNT, YYREEE (reference sequence). V was shortened by 3 bases and J by 4 bases, with 11 bases between the two germline ends. The full variable domain, in which reference TRBV5-4 and TRBJ1-5 provide the parts outside the CDR3, is ETGVTQSPTHLIKTRGQQVTLRCSSQSGHNTVSWYQQALGQGPQFIFQYYREEENGRGNFPPRFSGLQFPNYSSELNVNALELDDSALYLCASSSQGENQPQHFGDGTRLSIL.

The V and J genes are TRBV7-9 and TRBJ1-5; the D gene is possibly TRBD1 (5 bases). V lost 2 bases to trimming and J lost 3 bases, with 11 bases between them. Germline CDR1 reads SEHNR; CDR2 reads FQNEAQ (reference sequence). CDR3 length: 15 residues. The CDR3 DNA reads TGTGCCAGCAGCTTAACGGGGGGGGACAATCAGCCCCAGCATTTT. Translated, it gives CASSLTGGDNQPQHF.

V and J are TRBV29-1 and TRBJ2-1, with D tentatively TRBD2 (6 bases). V lost 2 bases, J lost 6 bases, and 17 bases lay in between. The length of the CDR3 is 15 residues. Per the germline V gene, CDR1 is SQVTM and CDR2 is ANQGSEA. The CDR3 is CSVELAATPGNEQFF. The CDR3 nucleotides are TGCAGCGTTGAATTAGCGGCCACTCCTGGCAATGAGCAGTTCTTC.

The chain carries TRBV28 and TRBJ2-5; a weak D match, TRBD1 (6 bases). Trimming removed 6 bases at V and 5 bases at J, with 10 bases between. This CDR3 has 12 residues. Germline CDR1 and CDR2: MDHEN and SYDVKM. CDR3 in amino acids: CASRSGVETQYF. CDR3 nucleotides: TGTGCCAGCAGATCAGGGGTGGAGACCCAGTACTTC.

This clone was seen once. The V call is TRBV11-3, the J call TRBJ2-2, with 7 bases identical to TRBD2. J gave up 5 bases and V 0 bases, and 6 bases lay outside the gene matches. CDR1 SGHNT and CDR2 YENEEA come from the germline V gene. This CDR3 contains 16 residues. As DNA, the CDR3 is TGTGCCAGCAGCTTAGATCTCGGGGGACTAACCGGGGAGCTGTTTTTT. It yields the protein CASSLDLGGLTGELFF.